The 28 T cell receptor beta chains below were found in one sample sequenced in a study of neurological immune-mediated disorders. TCRdb re-analysed the 5' RACE reads in MiXCR, keeping a single row per CDR3 protein. In the table there are roughly 60,000 distinct CDR3 sequences, over 10% of which are singletons. Sequenced: PBMCs. These receptors originate from a man aged 55 to 70 in good health.

This clonotype has at least ten counts. This chain links TRBV7-2 with TRBJ2-3; 8 nucleotides match TRBD1. The ends lost 3 bases at V and 4 bases at J; junction bases unmatched: 6. Per germline, CDR1 SGHTA and CDR2 FQGNSA. The CDR3 sequence is 15 residues long. The CDR3 nucleotides are TGTGCCAGCAGCTTGGACAGGGTAGGCCCAGATACGCAGTATTTT. Translating it yields CASSLDRVGPDTQYF.

In this sample, this clonotype turned up many times. The rearrangement uses TRBV7-2 and TRBJ2-3; D gene ambiguous. In germline, CDR1 is SGHTA, CDR2 FQGNSA. The V end lost 5 bases, the J end lost 5 bases, and 8 bases lay between the germline ends. The CDR3 length is 12 residues. The DNA of the CDR3 is TGTGCCAGCAGCCCGACCCTAGATACGCAGTATTTT. Its protein product is CASSPTLDTQYF.

V is TRBV15 and J is TRBJ2-1; TRBD2 is a possible D gene (6 bases). The CDR3 length is 16 residues. Trimming cost V 0 bases and J 3 bases, with 12 bases left between them. Per germline, CDR1 LNHNV and CDR2 YYDKDF (reference sequence). For the CDR3, the DNA is TGTGCCACCAGCAGAGAACGAGCGGGCCTCTACAATGAGCAGTTCTTC. Encoded protein: CATSRERAGLYNEQFF.

CDR3 bases: TGTGCCAGCAGCTTATCGGGGAACACTGAAGCTTTCTTT. Its protein product is CASSLSGNTEAFF. The V gene is TRBV7-3, the J gene TRBJ1-1; D is unresolved. Looked up from germline, CDR1 is SGHTA and CDR2 is FQGTGA. V dropped 2 bases and J dropped 1 base, with 5 bases sitting between them. CDR3 length: 13 residues.

This clonotype occurred many times. V is TRBV5-1 and J is TRBJ1-6; D possibly corresponds to TRBD1 (5 bases). This CDR3 is 16 amino acids long. The V end was cut by 4 bases, the J end by 7 bases, with 18 bases between. The germline V gene encodes CDR1 SGHRS and CDR2 YFSETQ. CDR3 coding DNA: TGCGCCAGCAGCCCCAACGCCGGGACGGAGAATTCACCCCTCCACTTT. It yields the protein CASSPNAGTENSPLHF.

This clonotype has ten or more counts. The rearrangement uses TRBV28 and TRBJ2-3, with D possibly matching TRBD2 (7 bases). This CDR3 has 18 residues. Between the trimmed V and J ends, which lost 1 base and 2 bases, there was a span of 19 bases. Germline V gene data show CDR1 as MDHEN and CDR2 as SYDVKM. CDR3 sequence: CASSLSRRGRGFTDTQYF. The CDR3 DNA reads TGTGCCAGCAGTTTATCGCGGCGGGGGCGGGGTTTCACAGATACGCAGTATTTT. Full variable domain (rest looked up from reference TRBV28 and TRBJ2-3): DVKVTQSSRYLVKRTGEKVFLECVQDMDHENMFWYRQDPGLGLRLIYFSYDVKMKEKGDIPEGYSVSREKKERFSLILESASTNQTSMYLCASSLSRRGRGFTDTQYFGPGTRLTVL.

This clonotype was observed many times. V and J are TRBV20-1 and TRBJ1-4, with a possible D match to TRBD1 (5 bases). The CDR3 has 17 residues. Germline CDR1 is DFQATT and CDR2 is SNEGSKA (reference sequence). V lost 0 bases and J lost 8, with 22 bases in between. In nucleotides, the CDR3 is TGCAGTGCTAGAGATCCAACCCGGGGCTTGGAGGGGGAAAAACTGTTTTTT. Translating it yields CSARDPTRGLEGEKLFF.

This clonotype was counted many times. The chain employs TRBV24-1 and TRBJ2-2, with 7 bases that match TRBD2. CDR1 is KGHDR and CDR2 is SFDVKD in the germline V gene. V lost 4 bases, J lost 2 bases, and 12 bases stayed unmatched. This CDR3 contains 18 residues. CDR3 bases: TGTGCCACCAGTGACCCCGATTCGACGGGGGGTAACACCGGGGAGCTGTTTTTT. This gives the protein CATSDPDSTGGNTGELFF.

This clonotype was counted at least ten times. V is TRBV27 and J is TRBJ2-4; the match to TRBD1 covers 9 bases. From germline, CDR1 is MNHEY and CDR2 SMNVEV (reference sequence). V gave up 8 bases and J gave up 11 bases; unmatched junction bases: 16. CDR3 length: 15 amino acids. DNA of the CDR3: TGTGCCAGCCGCGGGACAGGGCCCCAAGATTTCCTTCAGTACTTC. This translates into CASRGTGPQDFLQYF.

This clonotype was picked up many times. This chain links TRBV29-1 with TRBJ2-1; either TRBD1 or TRBD2 may fit D (5 bases each). The V gene's germline CDR1 is SQVTM and CDR2 ANQGSEA. V was clipped by 7 bases and J by 9 bases, with 16 bases between them. The CDR3 runs to 12 residues. CDR3 sequence (DNA): TGCAGCGCCCGGGGCCCCGGAGGTGAGCAGTTCTTC. It specifies CSARGPGGEQFF.

This clonotype was detected a few times. The rearrangement joins TRBV5-1 to TRBJ1-2; 7 bases are a match to TRBD1. V shed 0 bases, J shed 3 bases, and the junction held 5 bases outside the gene matches. From germline, CDR1 is SGHRS and CDR2 YFSETQ. The CDR3 runs to 15 residues. In DNA, the CDR3 is TGCGCCAGCAGCTTGGTGCCAGGGGGGGACTATGGCTACACCTTC. Protein: CASSLVPGGDYGYTF.

This clonotype was counted at least ten times. The CDR3 nucleotides are TGCAGTGCTAGAGGGGACAGCACTAACTATGGCTACACCTTC. It translates to CSARGDSTNYGYTF. The rearrangement links TRBV20-1 to TRBJ1-2; 7 bases agree with TRBD1. CDR3 length: 14 residues. Germline lookup yields CDR1 DFQATT and CDR2 SNEGSKA (reference sequence). J was trimmed by 0 bases and V by 1 base; bases with no gene match: 2.

The table lists this clonotype with many counts. This rearrangement joins TRBV7-9 to TRBJ2-3; D not certain. CDR3 size: 13 residues. The germline gives CDR1 SEHNR, CDR2 FQNEAQ (reference sequence). Trimming removed 5 bases from V and 10 bases from J, with 16 bases in between. The CDR3 sequence: CASSPGPRAAQYF. The CDR3 coding sequence is TGTGCCAGCAGCCCAGGACCCCGGGCAGCGCAGTATTTT. The variable domain in full, completed from reference TRBV7-9 and TRBJ2-3, reads DTGVSQNPRHKITKRGQNVTFRCDPISEHNRLYWYRQTLGQGPEFLTYFQNEAQLEKSRLLSDRFSAERPKGSFSTLEIQRTEQGDSAMYLCASSPGPRAAQYFGPGTRLTVL.

This clonotype was seen ten or more times. The chain combines TRBV29-1 with TRBJ2-1; 9 bases are shared with TRBD2. The length of the CDR3 is 13 residues. CDR1 is SQVTM, CDR2 ANQGSEA, per germline. The CDR3 DNA is TGCAGTGCAACAGCGGGGGGAAGGGATGAGCAGTTCTTC. This codes for CSATAGGRDEQFF.

This clonotype appeared many times. This chain joins TRBV6-2 or TRBV6-3 and TRBJ1-1; perhaps TRBD1 as D (5 bases). The CDR3 runs 14 residues. The V end was cut by 3 bases, the J end by 6 bases, with 14 bases between. From germline, CDR1 is MNHEY and CDR2 SVGEGT. CDR3 nucleotide sequence: TGTGCCAGCAGTTATCCAGGGTTTTCATCTGAAGCTTTCTTT. Amino acid sequence: CASSYPGFSSEAFF.

This clonotype was recorded at least ten times. The chain uses TRBV12-3 or TRBV12-4 and TRBJ2-3, with D unresolved. V gave up 6 bases and J gave up 1 base, with 14 bases separating them. The CDR3 totals 15 residues. CDR3 sequence (DNA): TGTGCCAGCAGGAAGAAGACCCCCGGCACAGATACGCAGTATTTT. It is translated as CASRKKTPGTDTQYF.

In this sample, this clonotype turned up a few times. DNA of the CDR3: TGTGCCAGCAGTGCGGGGGTGTGGGAAAATGAGCAGTTCTTC. Translated: CASSAGVWENEQFF. The rearrangement uses TRBV6-1 and TRBJ2-1; the D gene is possibly TRBD2 (6 bases). Trimming left V 4 bases short and J 7 bases short, with 14 bases between. Germline CDR1 is MNHNS and CDR2 is SASEGT. The CDR3 runs 14 residues.

In this sample, this clonotype turned up many times. J is TRBJ2-5 and V is TRBV7-8; D possibly corresponds to TRBD1 (6 bases). CDR3 length equals 14 residues. In germline, CDR1 is SGHVS, CDR2 FQNEAQ. Between the trimmed V and J ends, which lost 5 bases and 6 bases, there was a span of 16 bases. In DNA form, the CDR3 reads TGTGCCAGCAGCCTACGGACAGTCTTGAAGACCCAGTACTTC. This gives the protein CASSLRTVLKTQYF. The full variable domain, rest sourced from reference TRBV7-8 and TRBJ2-5, is GAGVSQSPRYKVAKRGQDVALRCDPISGHVSLFWYQQALGQGPEFLTYFQNEAQLDKSGLPSDRFFAERPEGSVSTLKIQRTQQEDSAVYLCASSLRTVLKTQYFGPGTRLLVL.

This clonotype was counted many times. The rearrangement uses TRBV7-2 and TRBJ2-7; no clear D. V lost 4 bases to trimming and J lost 0 bases, with 4 bases between them. CDR1 and CDR2 (germline): SGHTA, FQGNSA. The CDR3 is made up of 12 amino acids. As DNA, the CDR3 is TGTGCCAGCAGCTCGAGCTCCTACGAGCAGTACTTC. As protein: CASSSSSYEQYF.

This clonotype was counted many times. This rearrangement joins TRBV6-5 to TRBJ1-2; D possibly corresponds to TRBD1 (5 bases). There are 15 residues in the CDR3. V was shortened by 6 bases and J by 4 bases, with 18 bases between the two germline ends. Germline values: CDR1 MNHEY, CDR2 SVGAGI. The CDR3 spells CASRLTGTTPYGYTF. In DNA form, the CDR3 reads TGTGCCAGCAGACTCACTGGGACCACCCCCTATGGCTACACCTTC.

This clonotype appeared many times. The chain carries TRBV7-2 and TRBJ1-5; 7 bases agree with TRBD1. Germline V gives CDR1 SGHTA, CDR2 FQGNSA. Trimming at V came to 5 bases and at J to 5 bases, leaving 9 bases not matched to a gene. The CDR3 consists of 15 residues. The CDR3 sequence is CASSPLGTADQPQHF. The CDR3 nucleotides read TGTGCCAGCAGCCCTCTAGGGACAGCTGATCAGCCCCAGCATTTT.

This clonotype appeared many times. The rearrangement uses TRBV7-2 and TRBJ1-1, with D hard to call. Trimming removed 5 bases from V and 7 bases from J, with 14 bases in between. CDR1 and CDR2 (germline): SGHTA, FQGNSA. This CDR3 is 13 amino acids long. CDR3 sequence reads: CASSPKMEGEAFF. The CDR3 DNA is TGTGCCAGCAGCCCCAAGATGGAGGGTGAAGCTTTCTTT.

This clonotype was observed at least ten times. The chain joins TRBV12-3 or TRBV12-4 to TRBJ1-2, with D maybe TRBD1 (5 bases). This CDR3 has 14 amino acids. Trimming took off 1 base at V and 8 bases at J, with 14 bases between the two ends. The CDR3: CASSLGGYGGGYTF. CDR3 coding DNA: TGTGCCAGCAGTTTAGGGGGCTACGGGGGGGGCTACACCTTC.

At least ten counts were recorded for this clonotype. The rearrangement links TRBV6-5 to TRBJ1-5; unclear D gene. Trimming took off 2 bases at V and 6 bases at J, with 8 bases between the two ends. Germline V gives CDR1 MNHEY, CDR2 SVGAGI. The CDR3 contains 13 residues. The CDR3 nucleotides are TGTGCCAGCAGTTACAACTCCGGTCAGCCCCAGCATTTT. Translating it yields CASSYNSGQPQHF.

There are many counts of this clonotype. The rearrangement joins TRBV20-1 to TRBJ1-5, with D uncertain. The V end was cut by 5 bases, the J end by 6 bases, with 14 bases between. CDR1 and CDR2 (germline): DFQATT, SNEGSKA (reference sequence). CDR3 size: 13 residues. The CDR3 sequence: CSAQDDPSQPQHF. CDR3 coding DNA: TGCAGTGCTCAGGACGACCCTTCTCAGCCCCAGCATTTT.

This clonotype occurred many times. The J gene is TRBJ1-6, the V gene TRBV30; D may be TRBD1 (5 bases). V lost 8 bases, J lost 13 bases, and 12 bases lay in between. The CDR3 extends over 10 amino acids. CDR1 is GTSNPN and CDR2 is SVGIG in the germline V gene (reference sequence). CDR3 nucleotide sequence: TGTGCCCAGGGTTTAGGGCCCCTCCACTTT. Its protein is CAQGLGPLHF.

This clonotype came up many times. The rearrangement uses TRBV6-6 and TRBJ1-3, with D hard to call. V lost 2 bases, J lost 0 bases, and 5 bases lay in between. The CDR3 sequence is 14 residues long. CDR1 and CDR2 (germline): MNHNY, SVGAGI (reference sequence). The CDR3 DNA is TGTGCCAGCAGTTACGTGGGCTCTGGAAACACCATATATTTT. It yields the protein CASSYVGSGNTIYF.

This clonotype was recorded at least ten times. This chain joins TRBV9 and TRBJ2-3; 9 bases map to TRBD2. Trimming removed 3 bases from V and 1 base from J; junction bases left unmatched: 15. Germline assignment: CDR1 SGDLS and CDR2 YYNGEE. This CDR3 comprises 19 residues. The CDR3 reads CASSEGSAGGFSRTDTQYF. DNA of the CDR3: TGTGCCAGCAGCGAGGGGTCAGCGGGGGGCTTCTCTCGCACAGATACGCAGTATTTT.